The 12 T cell receptor beta chains below were found in one sample sequenced in a study of T cells after posttransplantation cyclophosphamide. Generated by immunoSEQ multiplex PCR, the TCRdb table keeps only in-frame clones and is missing some. The sample includes about 4,300 clones, around 78% of them seen just once. Treatment was busulfan-fludarabine conditioning, a marrow graft, and cyclophosphamide on days +3 and +4. Specimen: PBMCs, collected after allogeneic stem cell transplant with posttransplant cyclophosphamide. The source of these receptors is a male patient aged 35-50 years who received an allogeneic stem cell transplant from a related donor, was CMV-positive, and had acute and chronic GVHD. A share of the T cells may be of graft donor origin.

The CDR3 loop reads CASRITGTYEQYF. Here the CDR3 DNA reads TGTGCCAGCAGAATAACAGGGACCTACGAGCAGTACTTC. The chain carries TRBV6-5 and TRBJ2-7, with TRBD1 as a possible D gene (6 bases). Germline CDR1 and CDR2: MNHEY and SVGAGI. V was cut by 6 bases and J by 2 bases, with 11 bases left in between. The CDR3 is 13 amino acids.

The chain joins TRBV15 to TRBJ1-5; 8 bases are a match to TRBD1. This CDR3 region has 14 residues. Germline trimming cut 5 bases from V and 4 bases from J; bases unmatched to any gene: 4. Germline CDR1 is LNHNV and CDR2 is YYDKDF (reference sequence). The CDR3 protein is CATSSGTGNQPQHF. CDR3 nucleotide sequence: TGTGCCACCAGCTCCGGGACAGGAAATCAGCCCCAGCATTTT.

Regarding this clone: The junction differs from germline at one of its ends, possibly a read error. The gene calls are TRBV9 and TRBJ1-2; 9 nucleotides line up with TRBD1. The germline V gene has CDR1 SGDLS and CDR2 YYNGEE. The CDR3 runs to 14 residues. The CDR3 sequence: CASSSGTGNYGYNF. CDR3 in DNA: TGTGCCAGCAGCTCGGGGACAGGGAACTATGGCTACAACTTC.

The chain employs TRBV4-2 and TRBJ2-3; weak D call: TRBD2 (5 bases). Germline V gene sequence: CDR1 LGHNA, CDR2 YNFKEQ. CDR3 length: 15 amino acids. Trimming stripped 2 bases from V and 5 bases from J, with 14 bases between. The CDR3 region has the DNA TGTGCCAGCAGCCAACGGGAAGGCTCTGAAGATACGCAGTATTTT. It translates to CASSQREGSEDTQYF.

V and J are TRBV5-1 and TRBJ2-3; D remains ambiguous. Trimming shortened V by 0 bases and J by 2 bases, and 4 bases separated the two germline ends. CDR1 is SGHRS, CDR2 YFSETQ, per germline. CDR3 length: 13 residues. The CDR3 nucleotides read TGCGCCAGCAGCTTGGTTATCACAGATACGCAGTATTTT. This codes for CASSLVITDTQYF.

A word on this clone: Within the sample, other DNA sequences also encode this same CDR3. The chain couples TRBV5-1 to TRBJ1-2; D is perhaps TRBD1 (5 bases). Germline loops: CDR1 SGHRS, CDR2 YFSETQ. Trimming stripped 0 bases from V and 5 bases from J, with 8 bases between. The CDR3 has 13 residues. The CDR3 here is CASSLDRKYGYTF. Here the CDR3 DNA reads TGCGCCAGCAGCTTGGACAGGAAGTATGGCTACACCTTC.

J is TRBJ2-3 and V is TRBV6-5, with D possibly being TRBD2 (5 bases). CDR1 and CDR2 (germline): MNHEY, SVGAGI. With 8 bases removed from V and 4 bases from J, the gap between germline ends came to 16 bases. The CDR3 totals 14 residues. The CDR3 DNA reads as TGTGCCAGCTCTAGGCTGGGGAGTGCAGATACGCAGTATTTT. Translating gives CASSRLGSADTQYF.

This clone has a handful of counts. The chain employs TRBV11-3 and TRBJ2-1; no clear D. The CDR3 loop spans 16 amino acids. Germline values: CDR1 SGHNT, CDR2 YENEEA. V was clipped by 4 bases and J by 2 bases, with 15 bases between them. The CDR3 coding sequence is TGTGCCAGCAGCTCCTCCTTTGGGCTTGCCTACAATGAGCAGTTCTTC. Its translation: CASSSSFGLAYNEQFF.

The J gene is TRBJ2-5, the V gene TRBV9; 9 nucleotides match TRBD1. Germline V gene lookup returns CDR1 SGDLS and CDR2 YYNGEE. Losses at the gene ends were 3 bases for V and 4 bases for J; bases not matched to a gene: 7. The CDR3 contains 15 residues. The chain's CDR3 is CASSAEQGAAETQYF. CDR3 bases: TGTGCCAGCAGCGCGGAACAGGGGGCGGCAGAGACCCAGTACTTC.

The chain recombines TRBV11-2 with TRBJ1-1, with TRBD1 as a possible D gene (6 bases). Germline V gives CDR1 SGHAT, CDR2 FQNNGV. The V end was cut by 2 bases, the J end by 10 bases, with 14 bases between. The CDR3 extends over 13 amino acids. The CDR3 nucleotides read TGTGCCAGCAGCTTATATACAGGGTCTGGAGCTTTCTTT. It yields the protein CASSLYTGSGAFF.

This sequence joins TRBV6-5 and TRBJ2-3; TRBD1 aligns across 8 bases. CDR1 MNHEY and CDR2 SVGAGI come from the germline V gene. The CDR3 is 14 amino acids. The ends lost 4 bases at V and 2 bases at J; junction bases unmatched: 2. The CDR3 loop is CASSLDRATDTQYF. In DNA, the CDR3 is TGTGCCAGCAGTTTGGACAGGGCCACAGATACGCAGTATTTT.

This rearrangement joins TRBV2 to TRBJ2-5; possible D gene TRBD1, 6 bases. The CDR3 is 14 residues long. V was trimmed by 5 bases and J by 4 bases, leaving 14 bases between them. Germline V lookup: CDR1 SNHLY, CDR2 FYNNEI. The CDR3 DNA follows: TGTGCCAGCAGTACGGGGACATCCCCAGAGACCCAGTACTTC. It is translated as CASSTGTSPETQYF.